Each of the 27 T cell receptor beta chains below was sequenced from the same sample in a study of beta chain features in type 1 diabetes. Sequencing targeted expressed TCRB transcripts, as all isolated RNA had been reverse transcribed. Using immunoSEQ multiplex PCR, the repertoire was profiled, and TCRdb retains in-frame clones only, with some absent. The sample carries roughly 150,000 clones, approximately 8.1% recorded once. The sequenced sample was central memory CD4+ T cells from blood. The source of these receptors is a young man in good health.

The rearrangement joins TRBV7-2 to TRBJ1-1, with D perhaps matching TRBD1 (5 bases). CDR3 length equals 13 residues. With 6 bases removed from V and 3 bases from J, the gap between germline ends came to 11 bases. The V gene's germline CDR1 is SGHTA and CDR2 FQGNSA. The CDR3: CASSKQGHTEAFF. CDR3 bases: TGTGCCAGCAGTAAGCAGGGCCACACTGAAGCTTTCTTT.

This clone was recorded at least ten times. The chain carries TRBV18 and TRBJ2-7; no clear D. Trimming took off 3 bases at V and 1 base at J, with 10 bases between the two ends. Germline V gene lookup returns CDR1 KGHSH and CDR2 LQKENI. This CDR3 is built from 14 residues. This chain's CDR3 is CASSPGVPSYEQYF. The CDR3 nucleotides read TGTGCCAGCTCACCTGGAGTCCCATCCTACGAGCAGTACTTC.

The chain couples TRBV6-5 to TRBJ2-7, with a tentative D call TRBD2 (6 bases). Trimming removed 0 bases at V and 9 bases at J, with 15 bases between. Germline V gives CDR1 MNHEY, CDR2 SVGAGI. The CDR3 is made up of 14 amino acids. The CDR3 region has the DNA TGTGCCAGCAGTTACTCGTTCCAGATGGGGGGGCAGTACTTC. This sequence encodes CASSYSFQMGGQYF.

CDR3 residues: CASSLRGGTAIRNEQFF. The CDR3 DNA reads as TGTGCCAGCAGCTTAAGAGGCGGGACTGCGATCCGTAATGAGCAGTTCTTC. This sequence joins TRBV7-3 and TRBJ2-1; possible D gene TRBD2, 6 bases. This CDR3 is built from 17 residues. Germline CDR1 SGHTA, CDR2 FQGTGA. V lost 1 base, J lost 7 bases, and 20 bases lay in between. Together with reference TRBV7-3 and TRBJ2-1, the CDR3 gives the full variable domain: GAGVSQTPSNKVTEKGKYVELRCDPISGHTALYWYRQSLGQGPEFLIYFQGTGAADDSGLPNDRFFAVRPEGSVSTLKIQRTERGDSAVYLCASSLRGGTAIRNEQFFGPGTRLTVL.

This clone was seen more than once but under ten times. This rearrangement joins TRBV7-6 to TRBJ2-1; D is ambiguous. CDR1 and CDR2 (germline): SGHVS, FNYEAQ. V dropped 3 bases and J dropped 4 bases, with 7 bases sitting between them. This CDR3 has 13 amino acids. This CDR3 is CASSFTEYNEQFF. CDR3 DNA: TGTGCCAGCAGCTTCACAGAGTACAATGAGCAGTTCTTC.

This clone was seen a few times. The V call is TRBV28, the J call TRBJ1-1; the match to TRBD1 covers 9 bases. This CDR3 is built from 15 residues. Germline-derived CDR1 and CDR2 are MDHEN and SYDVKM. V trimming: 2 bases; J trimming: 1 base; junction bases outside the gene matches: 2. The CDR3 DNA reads TGTGCCAGCAGTTTACAGACAGGGGGGAACACTGAAGCTTTCTTT. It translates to CASSLQTGGNTEAFF.

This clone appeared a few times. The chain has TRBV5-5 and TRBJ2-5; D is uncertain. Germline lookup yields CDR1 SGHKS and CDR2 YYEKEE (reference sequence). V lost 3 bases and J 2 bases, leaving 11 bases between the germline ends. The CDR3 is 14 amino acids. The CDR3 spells CASSSILVQETQYF. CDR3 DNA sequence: TGTGCCAGCAGCTCAATCCTAGTGCAAGAGACCCAGTACTTC.

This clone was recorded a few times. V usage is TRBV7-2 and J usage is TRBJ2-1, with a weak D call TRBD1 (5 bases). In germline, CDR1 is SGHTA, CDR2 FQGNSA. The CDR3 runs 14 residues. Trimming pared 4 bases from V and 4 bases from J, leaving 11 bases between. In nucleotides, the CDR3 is TGTGCCAGCAGCTCCGGGCAGGGTTACAATGAGCAGTTCTTC. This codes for CASSSGQGYNEQFF.

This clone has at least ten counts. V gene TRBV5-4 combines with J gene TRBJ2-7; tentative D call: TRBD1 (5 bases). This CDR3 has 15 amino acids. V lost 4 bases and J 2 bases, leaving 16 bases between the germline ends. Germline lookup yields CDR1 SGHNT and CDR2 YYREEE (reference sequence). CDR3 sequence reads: CASSPSRAQTYEQYF. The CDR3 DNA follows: TGTGCCAGCAGCCCTTCCAGGGCCCAGACCTACGAGCAGTACTTC.

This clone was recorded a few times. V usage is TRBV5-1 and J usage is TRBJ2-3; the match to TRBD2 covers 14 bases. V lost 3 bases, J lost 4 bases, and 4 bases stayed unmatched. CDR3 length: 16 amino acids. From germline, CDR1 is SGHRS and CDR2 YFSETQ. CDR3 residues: CASSSGLAGEADTQYF. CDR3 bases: TGCGCCAGCAGCTCGGGACTAGCGGGAGAGGCAGATACGCAGTATTTT.

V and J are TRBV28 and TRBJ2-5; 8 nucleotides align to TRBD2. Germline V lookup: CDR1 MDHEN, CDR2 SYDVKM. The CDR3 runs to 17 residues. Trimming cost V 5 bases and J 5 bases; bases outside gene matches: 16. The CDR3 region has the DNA TGTGCCAGCAGTACCATCCTGCCGGGACTAGGGATGGAGACCCAGTACTTC. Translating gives CASSTILPGLGMETQYF.

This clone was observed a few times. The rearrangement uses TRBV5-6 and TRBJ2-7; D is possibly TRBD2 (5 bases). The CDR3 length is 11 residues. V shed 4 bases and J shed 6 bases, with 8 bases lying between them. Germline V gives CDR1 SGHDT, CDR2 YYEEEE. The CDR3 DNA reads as TGTGCCAGCAGCAGCGGAGGCGAGCAGTACTTC. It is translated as CASSSGGEQYF.

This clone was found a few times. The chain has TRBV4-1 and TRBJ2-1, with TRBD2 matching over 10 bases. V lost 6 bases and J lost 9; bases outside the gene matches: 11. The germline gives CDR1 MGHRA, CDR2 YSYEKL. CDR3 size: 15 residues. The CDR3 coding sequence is TGCGCCAGCAGGGATCTAGCGGGGGTCTCGGTTGAGCAGTTCTTC. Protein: CASRDLAGVSVEQFF.

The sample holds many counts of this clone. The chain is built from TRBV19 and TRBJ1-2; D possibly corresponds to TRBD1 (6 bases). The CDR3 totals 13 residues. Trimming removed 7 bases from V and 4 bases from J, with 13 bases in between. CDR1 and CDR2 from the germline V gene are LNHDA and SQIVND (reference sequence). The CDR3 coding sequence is TGTGCCAGTAAGCAGGGGTTGGTCTATGGCTACACCTTC. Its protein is CASKQGLVYGYTF.

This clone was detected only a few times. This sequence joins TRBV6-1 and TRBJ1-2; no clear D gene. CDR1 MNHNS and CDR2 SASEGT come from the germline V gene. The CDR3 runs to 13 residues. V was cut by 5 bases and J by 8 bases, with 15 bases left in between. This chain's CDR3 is CASSPPGSSGYTF. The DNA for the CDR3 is TGTGCCAGCAGTCCCCCGGGATCGAGCGGCTACACCTTC.

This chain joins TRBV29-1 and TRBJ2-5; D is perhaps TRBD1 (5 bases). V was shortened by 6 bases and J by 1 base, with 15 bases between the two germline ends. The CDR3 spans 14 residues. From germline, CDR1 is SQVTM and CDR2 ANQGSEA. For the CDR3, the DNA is TGCAGCGTCGACAGATCCAGGGTCCAAGAGACCCAGTACTTC. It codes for CSVDRSRVQETQYF.

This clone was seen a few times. The CDR3: CASSLDLAVNTGELFF. The CDR3 bases are TGTGCCAGCAGCTTGGACCTAGCGGTGAACACCGGGGAGCTGTTTTTT. This sequence joins TRBV5-4 and TRBJ2-2, with 7 bases aligning to TRBD2. This CDR3 contains 16 residues. V shed 0 bases, J shed 1 base, and the junction held 3 bases outside the gene matches. The germline CDR1 and CDR2 sequences are SGHNT and YYREEE (reference sequence).

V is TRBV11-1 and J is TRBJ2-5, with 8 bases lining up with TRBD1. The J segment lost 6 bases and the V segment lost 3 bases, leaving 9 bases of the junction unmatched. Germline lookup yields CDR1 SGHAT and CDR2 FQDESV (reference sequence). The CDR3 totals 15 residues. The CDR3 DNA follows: TGTGCCAGCAGCTTTGAAGGACAGGGCATGAAGACCCAGTACTTC. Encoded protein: CASSFEGQGMKTQYF.

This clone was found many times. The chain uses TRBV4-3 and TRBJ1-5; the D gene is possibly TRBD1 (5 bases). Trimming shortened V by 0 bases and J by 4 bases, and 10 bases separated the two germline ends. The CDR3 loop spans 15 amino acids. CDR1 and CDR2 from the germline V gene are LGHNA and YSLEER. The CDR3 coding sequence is TGCGCCAGCAGCCAAGACCGCCGGGGGAATCAGCCCCAGCATTTT. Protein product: CASSQDRRGNQPQHF.

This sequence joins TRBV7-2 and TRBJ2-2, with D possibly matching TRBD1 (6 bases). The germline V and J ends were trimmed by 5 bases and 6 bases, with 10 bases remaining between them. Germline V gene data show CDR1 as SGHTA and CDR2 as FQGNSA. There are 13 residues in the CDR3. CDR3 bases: TGTGCCAGCAGCATACAGGGATCCGGGGAGCTGTTTTTT. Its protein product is CASSIQGSGELFF.

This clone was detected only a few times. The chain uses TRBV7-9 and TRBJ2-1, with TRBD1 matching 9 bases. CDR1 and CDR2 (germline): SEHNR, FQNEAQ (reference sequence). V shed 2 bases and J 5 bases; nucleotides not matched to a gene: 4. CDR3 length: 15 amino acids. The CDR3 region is CASSLLGQGNNEQFF. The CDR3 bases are TGTGCCAGCAGCTTACTCGGACAGGGGAACAATGAGCAGTTCTTC.

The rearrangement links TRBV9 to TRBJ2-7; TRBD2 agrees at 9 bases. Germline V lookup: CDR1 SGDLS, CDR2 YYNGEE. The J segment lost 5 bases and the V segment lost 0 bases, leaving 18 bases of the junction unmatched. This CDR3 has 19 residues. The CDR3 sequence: CASSVGPARGGGRPNEQYF. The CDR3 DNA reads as TGTGCCAGCAGCGTAGGACCCGCGCGGGGGGGAGGTCGACCCAACGAGCAGTACTTC.

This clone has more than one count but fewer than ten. The CDR3: CASIGQGVHEQYF. In DNA form, the CDR3 reads TGTGCCAGCATTGGACAGGGGGTCCACGAGCAGTACTTC. This sequence joins TRBV28 and TRBJ2-7; 10 nucleotides agree with TRBD1. The CDR3 loop spans 13 amino acids. Germline trimming cut 7 bases from V and 5 bases from J; bases unmatched to any gene: 5. The V gene's germline CDR1 is MDHEN and CDR2 SYDVKM.

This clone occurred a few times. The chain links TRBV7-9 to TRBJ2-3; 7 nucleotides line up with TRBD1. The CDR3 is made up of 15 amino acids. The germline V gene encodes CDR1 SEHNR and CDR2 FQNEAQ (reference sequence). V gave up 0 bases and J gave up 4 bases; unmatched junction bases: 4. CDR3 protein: CASSLATGTPDTQYF. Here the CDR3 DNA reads TGTGCCAGCAGCTTAGCGACAGGGACACCAGATACGCAGTATTTT.

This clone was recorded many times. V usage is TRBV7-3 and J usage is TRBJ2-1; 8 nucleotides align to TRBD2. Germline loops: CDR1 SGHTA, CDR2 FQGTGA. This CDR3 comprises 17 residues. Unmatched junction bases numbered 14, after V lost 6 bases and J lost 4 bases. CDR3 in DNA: TGTGCCAGCAGACCACACCCTCTTGCGGGGGGATACAATGAGCAGTTCTTC. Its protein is CASRPHPLAGGYNEQFF.

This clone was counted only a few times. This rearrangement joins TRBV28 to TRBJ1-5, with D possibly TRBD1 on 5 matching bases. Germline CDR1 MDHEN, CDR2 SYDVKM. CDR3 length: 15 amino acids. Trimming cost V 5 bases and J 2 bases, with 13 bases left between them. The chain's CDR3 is CASSLRGFGNQPQHF. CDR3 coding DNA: TGTGCCAGCAGTCTTCGGGGGTTCGGCAATCAGCCCCAGCATTTT.

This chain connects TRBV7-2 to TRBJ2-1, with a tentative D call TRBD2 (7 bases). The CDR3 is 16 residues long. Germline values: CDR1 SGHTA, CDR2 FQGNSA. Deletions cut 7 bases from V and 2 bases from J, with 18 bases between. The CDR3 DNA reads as TGTGCCAGCACCTCGAGGGGGGGGACGACCTACAATGAGCAGTTCTTC. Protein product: CASTSRGGTTYNEQFF.